The entry that follows covers one T cell receptor beta chain sequence. Each subset gave duplicate vials of around 140,000 sorted CD8+ T cells for RNA. TCR beta was sequenced from UMI-tagged 5' RACE libraries. Each CDR3 protein gets one entry in TCRdb, which reprocessed the 5' RACE reads and gives no DNA. The sample totals about 7,900 distinct CDR3 sequences. These data originate in a study of human CD8 memory T cell subsets. The CDR3 length is 15 residues. Germline V lookup: CDR1 MDHEN, CDR2 SYDVKM. Sequencing was performed on CD8+ T cells from PBMCs. The receptor was derived from a human donor in good health. The chain uses TRBV28 and TRBJ1-3; the TRBD1 assignment by TCRdb is unverifiable without DNA. The CDR3 sequence: CASSRTPGVGNTIYF.